This T cell receptor beta chain was identified in a study of shared clonotypes between healthy human individuals. Sequencing was performed with immunoSEQ multiplex PCR; in TCRdb, only in-frame clones are kept and a portion is missing. The table lists about 2 million clones, roughly 94% of them singletons, with less than 1.5% in the top ten. Positive CCR7 selection of CD45RO-negative cells yielded the naive CD8 cells, and terminally differentiated effector memory CD45RA+ cells were excluded. Germline V gene sequence: CDR1 SQVTM, CDR2 ANQGSEA. Trimming shortened V by 7 bases and J by 4 bases, and 19 bases separated the two germline ends. The CDR3 contains 14 residues.

This clonotype was obtained from a man in his late teens or twenties in good health. Sequenced: naive CD8+ T cells sorted from blood. V gene TRBV29-1 combines with J gene TRBJ1-1; tentative D call: TRBD1 (5 bases). The CDR3 coding sequence is TGCAGCGGGGGAAGAGGAGGGGAGGTCACTGAAGCTTTCTTT. This encodes CSGGRGGEVTEAFF.